These 21 T cell receptor beta chains were sequenced from one sample in a study of blood T cells in healthy people across ages. The authors ran a second PCR of about 7 to 11 cycles using a sample-barcoded 5' primer and a J-beta primer mix. TCRdb recomputed calls from the 5' RACE reads with MiXCR, one row per CDR3 protein. Of approximately 830,000 distinct CDR3 sequences detected, roughly 60% appear once; the ten largest clones hold 25% to 30%. The sequenced material came from blood. The receptors stem from a man aged 25-45 years in good health.

The chain joins TRBV5-1 to TRBJ2-3; TRBD2 might be the D (5 bases). Germline V gives CDR1 SGHRS, CDR2 YFSETQ. CDR3 length equals 14 residues. The V end was cut by 6 bases, the J end by 6 bases, with 17 bases between. CDR3 DNA sequence: TGCGCCAGCAATTCTGCAGGAGGTCGTGATACGCAGTATTTT. The encoded protein is CASNSAGGRDTQYF.

The chain joins TRBV2 to TRBJ2-7; D unresolved. Per the germline V gene, CDR1 is SNHLY and CDR2 is FYNNEI. Trimming cost V 0 bases and J 5 bases, with 5 bases left between them. The CDR3 is 12 amino acids. CDR3 sequence reads: CASSEAPHEQYF. In DNA, the CDR3 is TGTGCCAGCAGTGAAGCTCCCCACGAGCAGTACTTC. Full variable domain (rest looked up from reference TRBV2 and TRBJ2-7): EPEVTQTPSHQVTQMGQEVILRCVPISNHLYFYWYRQILGQKVEFLVSFYNNEISEKSEIFDDQFSVERPDGSNFTLKIRSTKLEDSAMYFCASSEAPHEQYFGPGTRLTVT.

This chain links TRBV10-3 with TRBJ2-7; no reliable D call. V gave up 0 bases and J gave up 3 bases, with 15 bases separating them. Germline V gene sequence: CDR1 ENHRY, CDR2 SYGVKD. CDR3 length: 16 amino acids. The CDR3 region has the DNA TGTGCCATCAGTGAGTCCCAGGTCAGGCCGGTCTACGAGCAGTACTTC. The encoded protein is CAISESQVRPVYEQYF.

CDR3 nucleotide sequence: TGCAGTGCTATTGAGACCTTAAACTATGGCTACACCTTC. Protein product: CSAIETLNYGYTF. The chain combines TRBV20-1 with TRBJ1-2; D unresolved. Trimming took 4 bases from V and 2 from J, leaving 11 bases between them. The CDR3 runs to 13 residues. Germline lookup yields CDR1 DFQATT and CDR2 SNEGSKA (reference sequence).

This clonotype has just a few counts. The V call is TRBV29-1, the J call TRBJ2-5; no definite D call. Germline V lookup: CDR1 SQVTM, CDR2 ANQGSEA. Trimming removed 3 bases from V and 2 bases from J, with 7 bases in between. The CDR3 length is 12 residues. The CDR3 nucleotides read TGCAGCGTTGACAGTGGGCAAGAGACCCAGTACTTC. Encoded protein: CSVDSGQETQYF.

This clonotype was counted ten times or more. V and J are TRBV20-1 and TRBJ1-6; D not certain. From germline, CDR1 is DFQATT and CDR2 SNEGSKA (reference sequence). V lost 0 bases and J lost 7, with 16 bases in between. This CDR3 spans 16 amino acids. CDR3 DNA: TGCAGTGCTAGAGAACCAATGAGTCGAAGGAATTCACCCCTCCACTTT. Amino acid sequence: CSAREPMSRRNSPLHF.

The CDR3 region is CASSQLAGLSHAQYF. The CDR3 coding sequence is TGTGCCAGCAGCCAGCTGGCAGGTCTCTCCCACGCGCAGTACTTC. The chain has TRBV14 and TRBJ2-4; D gene ambiguous. The length of the CDR3 is 15 residues. The germline V gene encodes CDR1 SGHDN and CDR2 FVKESK. V was trimmed by 3 bases and J by 13 bases, leaving 22 bases between them.

The chain couples TRBV7-2 to TRBJ2-5, with 9 bases fitting TRBD2. The CDR3 extends over 14 amino acids. CDR1 is SGHTA and CDR2 is FQGNSA in the germline V gene. The V gene end was trimmed by 3 bases and the J gene end by 5 bases; junction bases not matched to a gene: 4. The CDR3 sequence: CASSFGGGDETQYF. CDR3 in DNA: TGTGCCAGCAGCTTTGGCGGGGGGGATGAGACCCAGTACTTC.

In this sample, this clonotype turned up a few times. The chain combines TRBV29-1 with TRBJ1-4, with D possibly matching TRBD1 (6 bases). The V and J ends lost 3 bases and 8 bases respectively, with 13 bases between them. The CDR3 runs 13 residues. The V gene's germline CDR1 is SQVTM and CDR2 ANQGSEA. Here the CDR3 DNA reads TGCAGCGTTGAGTCGGGGGCGGAAGAAAAACTGTTTTTT. Encoded protein: CSVESGAEEKLFF. The whole variable domain, filled in from reference TRBV29-1 and TRBJ1-4, reads SAVISQKPSRDICQRGTSLTIQCQVDSQVTMMFWYRQQPGQSLTLIATANQGSEATYESGFVIDKFPISRPNLTFSTLTVSNMSPEDSSIYLCSVESGAEEKLFFGSGTQLSVL.

The chain is built from TRBV28 and TRBJ2-4, with 10 nucleotides matching TRBD2. This CDR3 has 17 amino acids. V lost 5 bases, J lost 6 bases, and 13 bases stayed unmatched. The germline V gene encodes CDR1 MDHEN and CDR2 SYDVKM. As DNA, the CDR3 is TGTGCCAGCAGTCCAGGGGGGATAGCGGGGGGTAGAAACATTCAGTACTTC. This sequence encodes CASSPGGIAGGRNIQYF.

The chain combines TRBV28 with TRBJ2-5; TRBD1 matches 10 bases. The CDR3 runs 14 residues. The germline V gene encodes CDR1 MDHEN and CDR2 SYDVKM. Germline trimming cut 5 bases from V and 11 bases from J; bases unmatched to any gene: 11. The CDR3 spells CASSGGQGRYWQYF. The CDR3 DNA is TGTGCCAGCAGTGGGGGACAGGGGAGGTATTGGCAGTACTTC.

This clonotype was counted between two and nine times. This sequence joins TRBV28 and TRBJ2-5; no firm D call. The germline V gene encodes CDR1 MDHEN and CDR2 SYDVKM. V lost 5 bases, J lost 6 bases, and 13 bases lay in between. The CDR3 is 13 amino acids. Written as DNA, the CDR3 is TGTGCCAGCAGTGGGGTTGGCGAGAAGACCCAGTACTTC. This encodes CASSGVGEKTQYF.

This clonotype was counted at least ten times. The rearrangement joins TRBV7-2 to TRBJ2-7; D perhaps matches TRBD2 (6 bases). Per the germline V gene, CDR1 is SGHTA and CDR2 is FQGNSA. The CDR3 sequence is 12 residues long. V lost 7 bases and J lost 0, with 7 bases in between. CDR3 protein: CASTGGSYEQYF. DNA for the CDR3: TGTGCCAGCACCGGGGGCTCCTACGAGCAGTACTTC.

The chain joins TRBV21-1 to TRBJ2-3; the table's D call of TRBD1 was not tested on the DNA. TRBV21-1 is reported as a pseudogene. The CDR3 contains 17 residues. The CDR3 nucleotides are TGTGCCAGCGTGGAGGGGAGCCGGGACAGGGGGCCCGATACGCAGTATTTT. It yields the protein CASVEGSRDRGPDTQYF.

This clonotype was recorded a few times. The chain recombines TRBV12-3 or TRBV12-4 with TRBJ1-2; D is uncertain. The CDR3 runs 14 residues. V lost 7 bases to trimming and J lost 6 bases, with 18 bases between them. CDR3 coding DNA: TGTGCCAGCACCCCATCGTGGGGTGTGGATGGCTACACCTTC. The encoded protein is CASTPSWGVDGYTF.

The CDR3 spells CASSFRGRDTGELFF. CDR3 bases: TGTGCCAGCAGTTTCCGGGGGAGGGACACCGGGGAGCTGTTTTTT. The gene calls are TRBV12-3 or TRBV12-4 and TRBJ2-2, with 7 nucleotides matching TRBD2. Losses at the gene ends were 3 bases for V and 3 bases for J; bases not matched to a gene: 4. The CDR3 length is 15 residues.

The chain uses TRBV6-6 and TRBJ2-7; 13 bases match TRBD2. Per germline, CDR1 MNHNY and CDR2 SVGAGI (reference sequence). V shed 7 bases, J shed 6 bases, and the junction held 6 bases outside the gene matches. This CDR3 has 14 residues. The chain's CDR3 is CASNAGLAGAEQYF. CDR3 bases: TGTGCCAGCAACGCCGGACTAGCGGGGGCCGAGCAGTACTTC.

This clonotype has more than one count but fewer than ten. The rearrangement links TRBV24-1 to TRBJ2-1, with 10 bases lining up with TRBD2. The CDR3 length is 16 residues. V shed 5 bases, J shed 4 bases, and the junction held 7 bases outside the gene matches. Germline V gene lookup returns CDR1 KGHDR and CDR2 SFDVKD. The CDR3 coding sequence is TGTGCCACCAGTGGTTCCGGGACTAGCGCTTACAATGAGCAGTTCTTC. This sequence encodes CATSGSGTSAYNEQFF.

The gene calls are TRBV4-3 and TRBJ1-2, with 8 bases identical to TRBD1. Germline CDR1 is LGHNA and CDR2 is YSLEER. The V segment lost 4 bases and the J segment 0 bases; nucleotides outside the gene matches: 7. The CDR3 contains 16 residues. The DNA for the CDR3 is TGCGCCAGCAGCCGAGGAACAGGGGGATCTAACTATGGCTACACCTTC. Translating gives CASSRGTGGSNYGYTF.

The J gene is TRBJ2-3, the V gene TRBV12-3 or TRBV12-4, with unresolved D. Trimming stripped 5 bases from V and 2 bases from J, with 14 bases between. The CDR3 spans 15 residues. CDR3 protein: CASSHARVDTDTQYF. CDR3 nucleotides: TGTGCCAGCAGTCACGCCCGAGTAGACACAGATACGCAGTATTTT.

This rearrangement joins TRBV10-3 to TRBJ2-7; perhaps D is TRBD1 or TRBD2 (5 bases each). The CDR3 runs 14 residues. V lost 10 bases, J lost 2 bases, and 18 bases lay in between. Germline loops: CDR1 ENHRY, CDR2 SYGVKD. CDR3 DNA: TGTGCCACCAGGGACGGGTCCGCCACCTACGAGCAGTACTTC. Its protein product is CATRDGSATYEQYF.